What follows are 8 T cell receptor beta chains derived from one specimen sequenced in a study of blood T cell repertoires in COVID-19. Some clones are missing from TCRdb's copy, which holds only in-frame ones; the method was immunoSEQ multiplex PCR. Of about 480,000 clones listed, approximately 90% are singletons. Specimen: PBMCs or T cells enriched from blood (not recorded which). These receptors were obtained from a woman in her 40s who had recovered from COVID-19.

This clone was counted a few times. This chain uses TRBV7-2 with TRBJ1-1, with D possibly matching TRBD1 (6 bases). V lost 2 bases and J lost 1, with 8 bases in between. Germline loops: CDR1 SGHTA, CDR2 FQGNSA. This CDR3 is built from 14 residues. In DNA, the CDR3 is TGTGCCAGCAGCTTAACAGGGACGAACACTGAAGCTTTCTTT. Its protein is CASSLTGTNTEAFF.

The chain combines TRBV19 with TRBJ2-7; 8 nucleotides match TRBD1. Trimming cost V 5 bases and J 2 bases; bases outside gene matches: 5. Looked up from germline, CDR1 is LNHDA and CDR2 is SQIVND (reference sequence). The CDR3 covers 14 residues. CDR3 coding DNA: TGTGCCAGTAGTTCCCGGACAGGGACCTACGAGCAGTACTTC. This codes for CASSSRTGTYEQYF. The whole variable domain, remainder taken from reference TRBV19 and TRBJ2-7, is DGGITQSPKYLFRKEGQNVTLSCEQNLNHDAMYWYRQDPGQGLRLIYYSQIVNDFQKGDIAEGYSVSREKKESFPLTVTSAQKNPTAFYLCASSSRTGTYEQYFGPGTRLTVT.

The chain has TRBV19 and TRBJ2-4; possibly TRBD2 for D (5 bases). Germline CDR1 LNHDA, CDR2 SQIVND (reference sequence). Trimming left V 5 bases short and J 1 base short, with 15 bases between. The CDR3 consists of 16 residues. CDR3 protein: CASSLPGVAAKNIQYF. CDR3 coding DNA: TGTGCCAGTAGTCTTCCCGGGGTCGCGGCCAAAAACATTCAGTACTTC.

The count of this clone is one. CDR3 nucleotide sequence: TGTGCCAGCAGGGACAGCAACCAAGAGACCCAGTACTTC. Protein product: CASRDSNQETQYF. The genes are TRBV2 and TRBJ2-5, with a weak D call TRBD1 (6 bases). Trimming removed 6 bases from V and 0 bases from J, with 8 bases in between. The CDR3 sequence is 13 residues long. In germline, CDR1 is SNHLY, CDR2 FYNNEI.

The chain links TRBV4-1 to TRBJ2-7; 7 bases agree with TRBD1. CDR1 MGHRA and CDR2 YSYEKL come from the germline V gene. This CDR3 contains 17 residues. Trimming at V came to 0 bases and at J to 3 bases, leaving 11 bases not matched to a gene. CDR3 bases: TGCGCCAGCAGCCAAGAATCCCCTCGACAGGGCCACTACGAGCAGTACTTC. This gives the protein CASSQESPRQGHYEQYF.

This clone has just one count. The chain joins TRBV4-3 to TRBJ2-3; 12 bases are a match to TRBD2. This CDR3 comprises 16 residues. J gave up 4 bases and V 2 bases, and 4 bases lay outside the gene matches. Germline V gene sequence: CDR1 LGHNA, CDR2 YSLEER. The CDR3 region is CASSQQLAGGSDTQYF. CDR3 in DNA: TGCGCCAGCAGCCAACAACTAGCGGGAGGCTCAGATACGCAGTATTTT.

The genes are TRBV4-3 and TRBJ1-1; possible D gene TRBD1, 6 bases. The germline gives CDR1 LGHNA, CDR2 YSLEER. V shed 0 bases and J shed 3 bases, with 11 bases lying between them. This CDR3 is built from 15 residues. The chain's CDR3 is CASSQDNAGDTEAFF. The CDR3 DNA follows: TGCGCCAGCAGCCAAGATAACGCAGGGGACACTGAAGCTTTCTTT.

This rearrangement joins TRBV7-8 to TRBJ1-2, with D perhaps TRBD1 (5 bases). V was pared by 4 bases and J by 4 bases, with 16 bases between. There are 15 residues in the CDR3. Germline CDR1 and CDR2: SGHVS and FQNEAQ. The CDR3 DNA follows: TGTGCCAGCAGCTCCATTCCCGGGGGGGGCTATGGCTACACCTTC. It is translated as CASSSIPGGGYGYTF.